What follows is one T cell receptor (beta chain) and its context. Data came from immunoSEQ multiplex PCR; TCRdb stores just in-frame clones and leaves some out. The sample holds about 380,000 clones, 96% seen once. This sample is part of a study of shared clonotypes between healthy human individuals. CDR3 length: 15 residues. V gave up 2 bases and J gave up 4 bases; unmatched junction bases: 3. Germline assignment: CDR1 SGHRS and CDR2 YFSETQ. The chain joins TRBV5-1 to TRBJ1-4; TRBD1 agrees at 9 bases. This sequence was found in a man under 40 in good health. Material for sequencing was memory CD8+ T cells sorted from blood. Specified subset: CD45RO+ cells pooled with CCR7-negative TemRA cells. Written as DNA, the CDR3 is TGCGCCAGCAGCTTCGGGGACAGGGTTAATGAAAAACTGTTTTTT. This gives the protein CASSFGDRVNEKLFF. Supplemented by reference TRBV5-1 and TRBJ1-4, the full variable domain reads KAGVTQTPRYLIKTRGQQVTLSCSPISGHRSVSWYQQTPGQGLQFLFEYFSETQRNKGNFPGRFSGRQFSNSRSEMNVSTLELGDSALYLCASSFGDRVNEKLFFGSGTQLSVL.